This T cell receptor beta chain came from a study of breast tumors, draining lymph nodes, adjacent tissues. Study findings and constraints: The data were judged consistent with most tumor T cells coming from lymph node and expanding in tumor. Compared with lymph nodes, tumors were less diverse; compared with nontumor tissue, more. Tumor and nontumor repertoires were significantly more similar in luminal-like than in basal-like breast cancer. The lymph node origin of tumor T cells was framed as consistent with a hypothesis, not demonstrated.

On this clonotype: Its antigen remains unidentified. A much more abundant neighbour one base away suggests this may be a read error.

V was cut by 3 bases and J by 6 bases, with 11 bases left in between. Per the germline V gene, CDR1 is KGHSH and CDR2 is LQKENI. This CDR3 has 13 residues. Breast cancer patients provided tissue from their axillary draining lymph nodes. MiXCR was run by TCRdb on the multiplex PCR reads, yielding one entry per CDR3 protein. Counted here are approximately 130,000 distinct CDR3 sequences, roughly 20% occurring once; the ten biggest clones make up 2% to 2.5%. The specimen sequenced was axillary lymph node tissue. The chain recombines TRBV18 with TRBJ1-2, with D uncertain. The sequence was collected from a female donor with breast cancer. Some clones in this sample may be carry-over from other donors' samples. DNA for the CDR3: TGTGCCAGCTCACCTCCAGGAAACCATGGCTACACCTTC. Its translation: CASSPPGNHGYTF.